Below, 23 T cell receptor beta chains from the same sample are listed, as sequenced in a study of blood T cell repertoires in COVID-19. This table comes from immunoSEQ multiplex PCR, and its TCRdb copy is limited to in-frame clones, with some not included. This repertoire shows 370,000 or so clones, around 87% found once; its top ten account for around 1.3%. The specimen was PBMCs or T cells enriched from blood (not recorded which). The receptors were gathered from a young man who had recovered from COVID-19.

This chain links TRBV11-2 with TRBJ1-2, with D hard to call. The CDR3 has 13 amino acids. Germline lookup yields CDR1 SGHAT and CDR2 FQNNGV. Between the trimmed V and J ends, which lost 3 bases and 7 bases, there was a span of 12 bases. CDR3 bases: TGTGCCAGCAGCTTCGAAGGTTGGAGTGGCTACACCTTC. This translates into CASSFEGWSGYTF. The whole variable domain, remainder taken from reference TRBV11-2 and TRBJ1-2, is EAGVAQSPRYKIIEKRQSVAFWCNPISGHATLYWYQQILGQGPKLLIQFQNNGVVDDSQLPKDRFSAERLKGVDSTLKIQPAKLEDSAVYLCASSFEGWSGYTFGSGTRLTVV.

This chain uses TRBV5-6 with TRBJ1-2, with 9 bases that match TRBD1. Germline lookup yields CDR1 SGHDT and CDR2 YYEEEE. V trimming: 2 bases; J trimming: 8 bases; junction bases outside the gene matches: 10. The CDR3 contains 15 residues. The CDR3 DNA is TGTGCCAGCAGCTTAAGGAACCACAGGGGGCTCGGCTACACCTTC. It encodes CASSLRNHRGLGYTF.

Concerning this clone itself: The same CDR3 also results from other DNA sequences found in this sample. The chain recombines TRBV30 with TRBJ1-5; maybe TRBD1 (5 bases). Germline V gives CDR1 GTSNPN, CDR2 SVGIG (reference sequence). The CDR3 runs 13 residues. Trimming removed 0 bases at V and 3 bases at J, with 6 bases between. CDR3 bases: TGTGCCTGGAGTGTACAGGACAATCAGCCCCAGCATTTT. This gives the protein CAWSVQDNQPQHF.

This clone came up once. The gene calls are TRBV9 and TRBJ1-5; 7 bases map to TRBD1. Trimming at V came to 2 bases and at J to 0 bases, leaving 8 bases not matched to a gene. The CDR3 totals 17 residues. The V gene's germline CDR1 is SGDLS and CDR2 YYNGEE. CDR3 nucleotide sequence: TGTGCCAGCAGCGTCGGACAGGCGGCGGGTAGCAATCAGCCCCAGCATTTT. Translation: CASSVGQAAGSNQPQHF.

J is TRBJ2-7 and V is TRBV5-5; tentatively, D is TRBD2 (6 bases). Trimming removed 4 bases from V and 3 bases from J, with 17 bases in between. The CDR3 length is 15 residues. CDR1 and CDR2 (germline): SGHKS, YYEKEE (reference sequence). The CDR3 region is CASSGGTLNYYEQYF. Written as DNA, the CDR3 is TGTGCCAGCAGCGGCGGGACGTTGAACTACTACGAGCAGTACTTC.

The chain couples TRBV19 to TRBJ2-1; TRBD2 matches at 12 bases. The junction had 14 bases not matched to a gene; V was cut back by 4 bases and J by 7 bases. Per the germline V gene, CDR1 is LNHDA and CDR2 is SQIVND (reference sequence). CDR3 length: 18 residues. CDR3 coding DNA: TGTGCCAGTAGTACCCGGACTAGCGGGGCCTCTACTGGGAATGAGCAGTTCTTC. It specifies CASSTRTSGASTGNEQFF.

The chain couples TRBV9 to TRBJ2-2, with 10 bases identical to TRBD1. CDR3 size: 14 residues. Germline CDR1 SGDLS, CDR2 YYNGEE. Unmatched junction bases numbered 3, after V lost 3 bases and J lost 7 bases. This chain's CDR3 is CASSEGQGSGELFF. CDR3 DNA sequence: TGTGCCAGCAGCGAGGGACAGGGGAGCGGGGAGCTGTTTTTT.

Only one count was recorded for this clone. This CDR3 is CAATGTGDPEAFF. Here the CDR3 DNA reads TGTGCCGCGACCGGGACAGGGGATCCTGAAGCTTTCTTT. This rearrangement joins TRBV12-5 to TRBJ1-1; 10 bases match TRBD1. This CDR3 spans 13 amino acids. The germline V gene encodes CDR1 LGHNT and CDR2 FRNRAP.

The chain has TRBV2 and TRBJ2-1, with TRBD2 matching over 10 bases. Germline V gene lookup returns CDR1 SNHLY and CDR2 FYNNEI. CDR3 length: 15 amino acids. With 6 bases clipped from V and 5 bases from J, the junction kept 7 bases outside the gene matches. The CDR3 DNA sequence: TGTGCCAGCAGCACTAGCGGGGTCCCTAACAATGAGCAGTTCTTC. It encodes CASSTSGVPNNEQFF.

V usage is TRBV29-1 and J usage is TRBJ2-7, with D perhaps TRBD1 (6 bases). V was cut by 2 bases and J by 4 bases, with 9 bases left in between. CDR1 is SQVTM and CDR2 is ANQGSEA in the germline V gene. The CDR3 spans 12 residues. For the CDR3, the DNA is TGCAGCGTTGAACAGGGGAAGTACGAGCAGTACTTC. Translating it yields CSVEQGKYEQYF.

Here the CDR3 DNA reads TGTGCCAGCAGTCCTGTACACGGGAGCGCTGAAGCTTTCTTT. As protein: CASSPVHGSAEAFF. J is TRBJ1-1 and V is TRBV5-6; D is undetermined. Germline V gene sequence: CDR1 SGHDT, CDR2 YYEEEE. This CDR3 spans 14 amino acids. V gave up 5 bases and J gave up 6 bases, with 17 bases separating them.

V usage is TRBV6-2 or TRBV6-3 and J usage is TRBJ1-1; perhaps TRBD1 as D (5 bases). The CDR3 runs 14 residues. The germline V and J ends were trimmed by 6 bases and 1 base, with 12 bases remaining between them. Germline CDR1 reads MNHEY; CDR2 reads SVGEGT. CDR3 coding DNA: TGTGCCAGCAGCCTGGGGGGACGGAACACTGAAGCTTTCTTT. Translation: CASSLGGRNTEAFF.

The chain combines TRBV6-5 with TRBJ2-7, with D perhaps TRBD2 (7 bases). CDR1 is MNHEY, CDR2 SVGAGI, per germline. The ends were cut back, 5 bases at V and 3 bases at J, with 11 bases in the middle. This CDR3 contains 13 residues. The CDR3 loop is CASSPGGLYEQYF. In DNA form, the CDR3 reads TGTGCCAGCAGTCCCGGGGGGCTCTACGAGCAGTACTTC.

The chain is built from TRBV21-1 and TRBJ1-6; no DNA check was done on the table's D call, TRBD1. TRBV21-1 is described as a pseudogene. The CDR3 is 15 residues long. CDR3 in DNA: TGTGCCAGCAGCAAAGGGGCGCAGGGGGATTCACCCCTCCACTTT. It codes for CASSKGAQGDSPLHF.

This sequence joins TRBV7-2 and TRBJ2-7, with 11 bases identical to TRBD2. Trimming at V came to 2 bases and at J to 1 base, leaving 7 bases not matched to a gene. The V gene's germline CDR1 is SGHTA and CDR2 FQGNSA. CDR3 length: 17 residues. The CDR3 nucleotides read TGTGCCAGCAGCTTACTACTAGCGGGGGACAATTCCTACGAGCAGTACTTC. Protein sequence: CASSLLLAGDNSYEQYF.

The chain uses TRBV5-1 and TRBJ1-4; no clear D. This CDR3 has 15 residues. Germline lookup yields CDR1 SGHRS and CDR2 YFSETQ. The ends were cut back, 0 bases at V and 0 bases at J, with 6 bases in the middle. The CDR3 nucleotides read TGCGCCAGCAGCTTGGCGCTAACAACTAATGAAAAACTGTTTTTT. It codes for CASSLALTTNEKLFF.

V and J are TRBV3-1 (or the pseudogene TRBV3-2) and TRBJ2-7; TRBD1 agrees at 7 bases. The ends lost 4 bases at V and 3 bases at J; junction bases unmatched: 3. The germline V gene encodes CDR1 LGHDT and CDR2 YNNKEL (reference sequence). This CDR3 is 13 amino acids long. The CDR3 sequence is CASSPWDSYEQYF. CDR3 DNA sequence: TGTGCCAGCAGCCCCTGGGACAGCTACGAGCAGTACTTC.

V is TRBV5-1 and J is TRBJ2-3; 11 bases match TRBD1. Per germline, CDR1 SGHRS and CDR2 YFSETQ. The CDR3 totals 18 residues. With V trimmed by 0 bases and J by 8 bases, 14 bases remained unmatched. DNA for the CDR3: TGCGCCAGCAGCTTGGCCGGGACAGGGGGTCCGGAAGGGGTTACGCAGTATTTT. The encoded protein is CASSLAGTGGPEGVTQYF.

The gene calls are TRBV7-9 and TRBJ1-2; D perhaps matches TRBD1 (5 bases). V was trimmed by 5 bases and J by 5 bases, leaving 15 bases between them. This CDR3 contains 14 residues. Germline V gene lookup returns CDR1 SEHNR and CDR2 FQNEAQ (reference sequence). The CDR3 DNA reads as TGTGCCAGCAGCATCCGGGACTTGGAATATGGCTACACCTTC. Its translation is CASSIRDLEYGYTF.

This clone is a singleton in its sample. The CDR3 is CASSHPPGAGRANTEAFF. The CDR3 nucleotides are TGTGCCAGCAGCCACCCACCGGGAGCTGGGAGGGCGAACACTGAAGCTTTCTTT. The J gene is TRBJ1-1, the V gene TRBV4-2; D gene ambiguous. The CDR3 contains 18 residues. The V end lost 3 bases, the J end lost 1 base, and 21 bases lay between the germline ends. Germline CDR1 reads LGHNA; CDR2 reads YNFKEQ.

The chain has TRBV3-1 (or the pseudogene TRBV3-2) and TRBJ1-6; no clear D gene. Germline assignment: CDR1 LGHDT and CDR2 YNNKEL (reference sequence). Trimming cost V 0 bases and J 7 bases, with 13 bases left between them. This CDR3 region has 16 residues. The CDR3 sequence: CASSQDIWQVNSPLHF. For the CDR3, the DNA is TGTGCCAGCAGCCAAGATATATGGCAGGTAAATTCACCCCTCCACTTT.

The CDR3 is CASSLVAENEKLFF. For the CDR3, the DNA is TGTGCCAGCAGCCTTGTGGCTGAAAATGAAAAACTGTTTTTT. V gene TRBV7-9 combines with J gene TRBJ1-4; D ambiguous. The CDR3 contains 14 residues. V lost 5 bases and J lost 5, with 12 bases in between. Germline V lookup: CDR1 SEHNR, CDR2 FQNEAQ (reference sequence).

The chain couples TRBV20-1 to TRBJ2-1, with unresolved D. This CDR3 has 11 amino acids. V was trimmed by 6 bases and J by 3 bases, leaving 6 bases between them. The germline V gene has CDR1 DFQATT and CDR2 SNEGSKA (reference sequence). Written as DNA, the CDR3 is TGCAGTGCCATAGACTACAATGAGCAGTTCTTC. This encodes CSAIDYNEQFF.